The 4 T cell receptor beta chains listed next were all sequenced from one sample in a study of T cells after yellow fever vaccination. TCRdb reprocessed the 5' RACE reads with MiXCR, giving one entry per CDR3 protein. The repertoire holds hundreds of thousands of distinct CDR3 sequences, with around a sixth as singletons. Sequences were derived from PBMCs, sampled less than 6 days after the first yellow fever vaccination. Receptors were obtained from a man between 18 and 35 years old who received the YFV17D yellow fever vaccine.

This sequence joins TRBV7-9 and TRBJ2-1; 9 nucleotides align to TRBD1. Germline CDR1 is SEHNR and CDR2 is FQNEAQ (reference sequence). This CDR3 is 14 amino acids long. Trimming removed 2 bases from V and 8 bases from J; junction bases left unmatched: 4. CDR3 DNA: TGTGCCAGCAGCTTACACAGGGGGCGGGATGAGCAGTTCTTC. Its protein product is CASSLHRGRDEQFF.

The chain recombines TRBV24-1 with TRBJ2-3; TRBD2 matches 10 bases. V lost 9 bases and J lost 3; bases outside the gene matches: 8. Germline CDR1 KGHDR, CDR2 SFDVKD. The CDR3 has 15 amino acids. CDR3 nucleotide sequence: TGTGCCACCCAACTAGCGGGGAAAGGGACAGATACGCAGTATTTT. Protein sequence: CATQLAGKGTDTQYF.

The chain carries TRBV18 and TRBJ1-1, with 7 positions matching TRBD1. The CDR3 spans 13 residues. Looked up from germline, CDR1 is KGHSH and CDR2 is LQKENI. With V trimmed by 8 bases and J by 3 bases, 6 bases remained unmatched. This CDR3 is CASQTGLDTEAFF. The CDR3 DNA reads TGTGCCAGCCAGACAGGGTTGGACACTGAAGCTTTCTTT.

This clonotype was seen only a few times. The genes are TRBV5-1 and TRBJ1-2, with TRBD1 matching over 9 bases. The V gene's germline CDR1 is SGHRS and CDR2 YFSETQ. The trim removed 4 bases at V and 3 bases at J, leaving 7 bases unmatched. The CDR3 loop spans 15 amino acids. CDR3 loop: CASSPGQGGYYGYTF. In DNA, the CDR3 is TGCGCCAGCAGCCCGGGACAGGGAGGATACTATGGCTACACCTTC.